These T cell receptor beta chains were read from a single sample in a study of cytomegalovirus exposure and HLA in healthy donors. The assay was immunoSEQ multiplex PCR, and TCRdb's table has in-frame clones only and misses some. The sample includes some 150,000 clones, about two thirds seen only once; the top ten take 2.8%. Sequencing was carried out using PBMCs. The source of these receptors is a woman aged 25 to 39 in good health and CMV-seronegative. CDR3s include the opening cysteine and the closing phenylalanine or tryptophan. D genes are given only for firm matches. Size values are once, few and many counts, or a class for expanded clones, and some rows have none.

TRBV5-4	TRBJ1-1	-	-	TGTGCCAGCAGCTTGGACGGGTTCACTGAAGCTTTCTTT	CASSLDGFTEAFF
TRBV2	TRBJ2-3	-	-	TGTGCCAGCTCGGCAGGGGGGTACTCTAGCACAGATACGCAGTATTTT	CASSAGGYSSTDTQYF
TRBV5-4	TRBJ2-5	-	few	TGTGCCAGCAGCTCCCCCGCGGGAGAGACCCAGTACTTC	CASSSPAGETQYF
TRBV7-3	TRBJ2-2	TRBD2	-	TGTGCCAGCAGCAAGGAAGCGGGAGAGATCGGGGAGCTGTTTTTT	CASSKEAGEIGELFF
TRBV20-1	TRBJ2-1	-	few	TGCAGTGCCAGAGGAGCATATGAGCAGTTCTTC	CSARGAYEQFF
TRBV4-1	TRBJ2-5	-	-	TGCGCCAGCAGCCAAGGAACAGCAGGGGAAGAGACCCAGTACTTC	CASSQGTAGEETQYF
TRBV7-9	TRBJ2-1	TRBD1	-	TGTGCCAGCAGCTTAGGGGGACAGAATTCCTACAATGAGCAGTTCTTC	CASSLGGQNSYNEQFF
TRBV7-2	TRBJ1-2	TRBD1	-	TGTGCCAGCAGCACCCGGACAGGGGATGGCTACACCTTC	CASSTRTGDGYTF
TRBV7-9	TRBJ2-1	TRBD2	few	TGTGCCAGCAGCTTAGTGGCGGGAGGCGCCAATGAGCAGTTCTTC	CASSLVAGGANEQFF
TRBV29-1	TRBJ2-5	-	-	TGCAGCATCCGGGACTCCCAAGAGACCCAGTACTTC	CSIRDSQETQYF
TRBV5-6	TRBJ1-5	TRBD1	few	TGTGCCAGCAAGAGGACAGGGGGCAATCAGCCCCAGCATTTT	CASKRTGGNQPQHF
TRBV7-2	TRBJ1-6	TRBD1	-	TGTGCCAGCAGGGGACAGGGCAATTCACCCCTCCACTTT	CASRGQGNSPLHF
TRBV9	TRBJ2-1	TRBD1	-	TGTGCCAGCAGTCGTCAGGGGGCTGAGCAGTTCTTC	CASSRQGAEQFF
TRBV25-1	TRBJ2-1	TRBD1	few	TGTGCCAGCAGTGGACCGGGACAGCCCAATGAGCAGTTCTTC	CASSGPGQPNEQFF
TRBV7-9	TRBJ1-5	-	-	TGTGCCAGCAGCTTAGAAGCGAATCAGCCCCAGCATTTT	CASSLEANQPQHF
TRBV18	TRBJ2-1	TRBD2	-	TGTGCCAGCACCTCGCGGGGGGGCGTAAACAATGAGCAGTTCTTC	CASTSRGGVNNEQFF
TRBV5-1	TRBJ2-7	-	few	TGCGCCAGCAGCCCCCAACTTGACGAGCAGTACTTC	CASSPQLDEQYF
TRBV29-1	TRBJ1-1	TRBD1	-	TGCAGCGTTGTAGGGGGCTACACTGAAGCTTTCTTT	CSVVGGYTEAFF
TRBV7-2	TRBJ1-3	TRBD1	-	TGTGCCAGCAGCTTAGGGACAGGGGGTGGAAACACCATATATTTT	CASSLGTGGGNTIYF
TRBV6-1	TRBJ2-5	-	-	TGTGCCAGCACCGGAGAAGAGACCCAGTACTTC	CASTGEETQYF
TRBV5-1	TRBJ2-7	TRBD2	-	TGCGCCAGCAGCCCGTGGACTGGCGGGAGCCACGAGCAGTACTTC	CASSPWTGGSHEQYF
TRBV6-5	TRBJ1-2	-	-	TGTGCCAGCAGTTATCAGGACACCTATGGCTACACCTTC	CASSYQDTYGYTF
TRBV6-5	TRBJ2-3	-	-	TGTGCCAGCACCATTAGCGGCACAGATACGCAGTATTTT	CASTISGTDTQYF
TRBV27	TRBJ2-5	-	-	TGTGCCAGCAGATGGAGAGGGGGAGAGACCCAGTACTTC	CASRWRGGETQYF
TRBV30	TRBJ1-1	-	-	TGTGCCTGGAGTGGATCCTGGGGCGACACTGAAGCTTTCTTT	CAWSGSWGDTEAFF
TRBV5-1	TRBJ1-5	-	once	TGCGCCAGCAGCGTAGAGGGAGTTCAGCCCCAGCATTTT	CASSVEGVQPQHF
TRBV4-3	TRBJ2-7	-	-	TGCGCCAGCAGCCAAGAATGGGGGCGCGAATACGAGCAGTACTTC	CASSQEWGREYEQYF
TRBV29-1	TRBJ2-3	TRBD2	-	TGCAGCGTTGCGCGGGAGGGACAGACAGATACGCAGTATTTT	CSVAREGQTDTQYF
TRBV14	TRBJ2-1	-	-	TGTGCCAGCAGCCAAGGACCCGGGACTTCCCGCAATGAGCAGTTCTTC	CASSQGPGTSRNEQFF
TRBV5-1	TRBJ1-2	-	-	TGCGCCAGCAGCTATAACGACAGGAACTATGGCTACACCTTC	CASSYNDRNYGYTF
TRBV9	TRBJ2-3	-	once	TGTGCCAGCAGCGTCACCGGGGATACGCAGTATTTT	CASSVTGDTQYF
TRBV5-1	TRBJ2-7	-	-	TGCGCCAGCAGCTTGACCCCTGACCCGGGTGAGCAGTACTTC	CASSLTPDPGEQYF
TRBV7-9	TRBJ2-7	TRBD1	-	TGTGCCAGCAGCTTGGGACAGGGTCTAGCCTACGAGCAGTACTTC	CASSLGQGLAYEQYF
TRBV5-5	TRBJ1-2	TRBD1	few	TGTGCCAGCAGCAACCGACAGGGGACCGAGGACTATGGCTACACCTTC	CASSNRQGTEDYGYTF
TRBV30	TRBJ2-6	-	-	TGTGCCTGGAGTGCCCTAAACGTCCTGACTTTC	CAWSALNVLTF
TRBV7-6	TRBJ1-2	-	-	TGTGCCAGCAGCTTAGGAGTAGATAGGGAGGGTGGCTACACCTTC	CASSLGVDREGGYTF
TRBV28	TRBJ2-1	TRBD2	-	TGTGCCAGCAGCCCGGCCGCTAGCGGGGTCTCCTACAATGAGCAGTTCTTC	CASSPAASGVSYNEQFF
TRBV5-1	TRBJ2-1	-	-	TGCGCCAGCAGCTTGGCTGAGGGAGTCCCCTACAATGAGCAGTTCTTC	CASSLAEGVPYNEQFF
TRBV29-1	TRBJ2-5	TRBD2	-	TGCAGCGTTTCGGGAGGAGACGAAGAGACCCAGTACTTC	CSVSGGDEETQYF
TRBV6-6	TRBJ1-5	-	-	TGTGCCAGCAGTTATGTGGAGGAGACGAATCAGCCCCAGCATTTT	CASSYVEETNQPQHF
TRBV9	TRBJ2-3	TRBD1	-	TGTGCCAGCAGCGTAGTAGGACAGGGGGTTTTAGATACGCAGTATTTT	CASSVVGQGVLDTQYF
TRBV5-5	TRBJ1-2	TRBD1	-	TGTGCCAGCAGCCTGGGACAGATCTATGGCTACACCTTC	CASSLGQIYGYTF
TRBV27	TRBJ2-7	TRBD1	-	TGTGCCAGCAGACCCGGGACAGCCCTTCCCTACGAGCAGTACTTC	CASRPGTALPYEQYF
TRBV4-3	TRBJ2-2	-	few	TGCGCCAGCAGCCCCTATACCTACAGGGTCCTGAACACCGGGGAGCTGTTTTTT	CASSPYTYRVLNTGELFF
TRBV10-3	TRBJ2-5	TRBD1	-	TGTGCCATCAGTGGACAGGGGATACAGACCCAGTACTTC	CAISGQGIQTQYF
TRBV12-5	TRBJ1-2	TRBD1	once	TGTGCTAGTGCCCTTGGGGGACAGGCCTATGGCTACACCTTC	CASALGGQAYGYTF
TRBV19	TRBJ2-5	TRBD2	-	TGTGCCAGTAGTGCCTCCGGGGGGAGGGAGACCCAGTACTTC	CASSASGGRETQYF
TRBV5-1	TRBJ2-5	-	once	TGCGCCAGCAGCCCGACACGGGGCGGGGTTAAAGAGACCCAGTACTTC	CASSPTRGGVKETQYF
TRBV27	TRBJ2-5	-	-	TGTGCCAGCAGTTATCAATCCTACCCGCCAGAGACCCAGTACTTC	CASSYQSYPPETQYF
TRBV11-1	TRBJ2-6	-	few	TGTGCCAGCAGCTTAGCAAGCCAGGGGTATGGGACTGGGGCCAACGTCCTGACTTTC	CASSLASQGYGTGANVLTF
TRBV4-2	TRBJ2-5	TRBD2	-	TGTGCCAGCAGCCAAGATATTCGGGAGGGCCTTGAGGAGCAGTACTTC	CASSQDIREGLEEQYF
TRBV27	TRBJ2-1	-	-	TGTGCCAGCAGTTTAATGGAAGGGGCTTACAATGAGCAGTTCTTC	CASSLMEGAYNEQFF
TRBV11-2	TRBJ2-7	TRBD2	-	TGTGCCAGCAGCTCCCGACTAGCGGGAGACTACGAGCAGTACTTC	CASSSRLAGDYEQYF
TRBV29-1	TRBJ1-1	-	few	TGCAGCGTTGAAGATAGGGGGTTTGAAGCTTTCTTT	CSVEDRGFEAFF
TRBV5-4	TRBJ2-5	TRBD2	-	TGTGCCAGCAGCTTGGGTACCCCCGGCCTAGCGGTGGAGACCCAGTACTTC	CASSLGTPGLAVETQYF
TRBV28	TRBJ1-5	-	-	TGTGCCAGCAGGCCAGGGAGCAATCAGCCCCAGCATTTT	CASRPGSNQPQHF
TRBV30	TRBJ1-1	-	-	TGTGCCTGGAGTGATGTAGTTGAAGCTTTCTTT	CAWSDVVEAFF
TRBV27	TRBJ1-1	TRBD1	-	TGTGCCAGCAGCCCCGGACAGGGGGCACCTGAAGCTTTCTTT	CASSPGQGAPEAFF